A selection of T cell receptor beta chains follows, all from one sample in a study of neurological immune-mediated disorders. One entry per CDR3 protein, called by TCRdb with MiXCR from the 5' RACE reads. The data hold around 69,000 distinct CDR3 sequences, with 3.4% observed a single time. Material: PBMCs. The receptors originated from a man between 40 and 49 years old with multiple sclerosis. CDR3s include the opening cysteine and the closing phenylalanine or tryptophan. Each record gives: CDR3 protein, CDR3 DNA, clone size, V gene, J gene, D gene. A D gene is named only where the DNA matches it firmly. The size entry gives once, few, many or a size class.

CSASSEGYGYTF	TGCAGTGCTAGTAGTGAGGGATATGGCTACACCTTC	many	TRBV20-1	TRBJ1-2	.
CAWSVSLQGSYEQYF	TGTGCCTGGAGTGTATCCCTGCAGGGGTCGTACGAGCAGTACTTC	many	TRBV30	TRBJ2-7	.
CASSPGQGSYNEQFF	TGTGCCAGCAGTCCCGGACAGGGCTCCTACAATGAGCAGTTCTTC	many	TRBV7-2	TRBJ2-1	TRBD1
CASSLAEGIGFYEQYF	TGTGCCAGCAGCTTAGCGGAGGGTATTGGCTTCTACGAGCAGTACTTC	many	TRBV7-9	TRBJ2-7	.
CATSRDLGRPGQRTDTQYF	TGTGCCACCAGCAGAGATCTCGGTAGGCCAGGCCAGAGGACTGATACGCAGTATTTT	few	TRBV15	TRBJ2-3	.
CASSGGSGYEQYF	TGTGCCAGCAGCGGGGGCAGCGGCTACGAGCAGTACTTC	many	TRBV9	TRBJ2-7	.
CSARDSQGSSYNEQFF	TGCAGTGCTAGAGATTCCCAGGGGAGCTCCTACAATGAGCAGTTCTTC	many	TRBV20-1	TRBJ2-1	.
CASRVPGQGTGELFF	TGTGCCAGCAGGGTGCCGGGACAGGGGACCGGGGAGCTGTTTTTT	many	TRBV28	TRBJ2-2	TRBD1
CASSMDRADGELFF	TGCGCCAGCAGCATGGACAGGGCGGACGGGGAGCTGTTTTTT	many	TRBV5-1	TRBJ2-2	TRBD1
CSASLLGAGNTIYF	TGCAGTGCTAGTTTGTTGGGGGCTGGAAACACCATATATTTT	many	TRBV20-1	TRBJ1-3	.
CASSEAVNYGYTF	TGCGCCAGCAGTGAAGCAGTTAACTATGGCTACACCTTC	many	TRBV5-1	TRBJ1-2	.
CASSYLSNLLNVNTEAFF	TGCGCCAGCAGTTATCTCAGCAACCTACTGAATGTGAACACTGAAGCTTTCTTT	few	TRBV5-1	TRBJ1-1	.